The table lists the clone carrying this T cell receptor beta chain with many counts. The CDR3 totals 16 residues. CDR1 is MGHDK, CDR2 SYGVNS, per germline. Trimming took 1 base from V and 0 from J; bases not matched to a gene: 4. The CDR3 regions of TCR beta were amplified from RNA transcripts. HTBI primers were the set used in a first-round RT-PCR of the TCR CDR3. MiXCR was run by TCRdb on the multiplex PCR reads, yielding one entry per CDR3 protein. The data contain nearly 750,000 distinct CDR3 sequences, roughly a third of them singletons. The data stem from a study of T cells in Graves' hyperthyroidism and ophthalmopathy.

This receptor was taken from a woman between 40 and 55 years old with Graves' hyperthyroidism. The sample comprised blood. The rearrangement uses TRBV25-1 and TRBJ1-2; 8 bases line up with TRBD1. CDR3: CASSEFRGLSNYGYTF. The DNA for the CDR3 is TGTGCCAGCAGTGAATTCAGGGGGCTATCTAACTATGGCTACACCTTC.